This paragraph reports one T cell receptor beta chain. This sample stems from a study of T cell changes during pregnancy in multiple sclerosis. TCRdb keeps only in-frame clones here, not all; method: immunoSEQ multiplex PCR. Of 60,000 to 90,000 clones listed, 85% to 95% are singletons. Germline V gene sequence: CDR1 KGHSH, CDR2 LQKENI. The germline V and J ends were trimmed by 3 bases and 7 bases, with 24 bases remaining between them. There are 17 residues in the CDR3. The sequence came from a female donor in good health, enrolled as a control in a pregnancy study. This chain links TRBV18 with TRBJ1-2, with a tentative D call TRBD1 (5 bases). The sample here was peripheral blood, taken after pregnancy. The CDR3 coding sequence is TGTGCCAGCTCACCGGTATCTTCAGTGGGGGGTTCGGTTGGCTACACCTTC. Protein product: CASSPVSSVGGSVGYTF.